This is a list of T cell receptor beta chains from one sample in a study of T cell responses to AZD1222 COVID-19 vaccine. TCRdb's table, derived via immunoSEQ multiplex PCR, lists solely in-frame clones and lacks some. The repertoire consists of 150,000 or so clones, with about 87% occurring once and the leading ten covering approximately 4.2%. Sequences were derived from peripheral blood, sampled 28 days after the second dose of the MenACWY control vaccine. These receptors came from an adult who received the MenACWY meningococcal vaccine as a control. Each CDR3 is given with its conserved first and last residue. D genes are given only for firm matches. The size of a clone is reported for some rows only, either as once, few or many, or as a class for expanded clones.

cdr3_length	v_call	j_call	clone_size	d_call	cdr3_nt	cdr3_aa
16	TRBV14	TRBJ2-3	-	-	TGTGCCAGCAGCCAGGCCTACCGGCCCCGAACAGATACGCAGTATTTT	CASSQAYRPRTDTQYF
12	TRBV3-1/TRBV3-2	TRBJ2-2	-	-	TGTGCCAGCAGCCGGGAAACCGGGGAGCTGTTTTTT	CASSRETGELFF
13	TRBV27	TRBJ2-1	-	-	TGTGCCAGCAGTTCTTCCGGTAGCGATGAGCAGTTCTTC	CASSSSGSDEQFF
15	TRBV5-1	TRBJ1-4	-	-	TGCGCCAGCAGCTTGGAAAGGGCGGCGAATGAAAAACTGTTTTTT	CASSLERAANEKLFF
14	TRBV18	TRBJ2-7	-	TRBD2	TGTGCCAGCTCACCACCTTACGCGGGAGAGGAGCAGTACTTC	CASSPPYAGEEQYF
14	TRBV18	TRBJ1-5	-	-	TGTGCCAGCTCACAAAGCTTCAGCAATCAGCCCCAGCATTTT	CASSQSFSNQPQHF
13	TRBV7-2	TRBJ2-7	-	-	TGTGCCAGCAGCTCCCGCTACAACTACGAGCAGTACTTC	CASSSRYNYEQYF
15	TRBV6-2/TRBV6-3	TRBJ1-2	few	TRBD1	TGTGCCAGCAGTTACTCAGGGTCGACAGGGGTTGGCTACACCTTC	CASSYSGSTGVGYTF
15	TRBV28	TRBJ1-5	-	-	TGTGCCAGCAGCCACCCGGCCTCCGGGAATCAGCCCCAGCATTTT	CASSHPASGNQPQHF
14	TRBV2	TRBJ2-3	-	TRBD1	TGTGCCAGCAGGAGGGACAGTGCCACAGATACGCAGTATTTT	CASRRDSATDTQYF
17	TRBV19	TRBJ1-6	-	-	TGTGCCAGTAGTGACGACCTTCCAAGCTCCTATAATTCACCCCTCCACTTT	CASSDDLPSSYNSPLHF
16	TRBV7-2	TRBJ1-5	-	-	TGTGCCAGCAGCTTATCGGGGGCAGGGGCTAATCAGCCCCAGCATTTT	CASSLSGAGANQPQHF
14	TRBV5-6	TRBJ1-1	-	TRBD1	TGTGCCAGCAGCTTGGACAGGGGTCAGGGTGAAGCTTTCTTT	CASSLDRGQGEAFF
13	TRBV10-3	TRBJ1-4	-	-	TGTGCCATCAGTGAGGGGTCTAATGAAAAACTGTTTTTT	CAISEGSNEKLFF
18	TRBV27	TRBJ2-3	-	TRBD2	TGTGCCAGCAGTTTAAGGCGGACTAGCGGGAGGGCAACAGATACGCAGTATTTT	CASSLRRTSGRATDTQYF
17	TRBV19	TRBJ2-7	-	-	TGTGCCAGTACCCCTTTCTACCTAGGGGGAAGCTCCTACGAGCAGTACTTC	CASTPFYLGGSSYEQYF
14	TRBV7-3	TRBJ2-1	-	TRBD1	TGTGCCAGCAGCCCCGACAGGGGGTCAAACCGGCTGTTCTTC	CASSPDRGSNRLFF
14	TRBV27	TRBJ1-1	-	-	TGTGCCAGCAGTTTAGGCGGGAAATCACCTGAAGCTTTCTTT	CASSLGGKSPEAFF
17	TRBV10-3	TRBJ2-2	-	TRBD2	TGTGCCATCAGTCGACTAGCGGGAGGGATCGACGCCGGGGAGCTGTTTTTT	CAISRLAGGIDAGELFF
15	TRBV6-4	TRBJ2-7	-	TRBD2	TGTGCCAGCAGTGACTCTAGCGGGAGGACATACGAGCAGTACTTC	CASSDSSGRTYEQYF
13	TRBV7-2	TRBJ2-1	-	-	TGTGCCTGGGGTGGCAGGGTAAACAATGAGCAGTTCTTC	CAWGGRVNNEQFF
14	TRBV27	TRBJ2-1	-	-	TGTGCCAGCAGTTTGGCCAAGCCCTCCAATGAGCAGTTCTTC	CASSLAKPSNEQFF
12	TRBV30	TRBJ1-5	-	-	TGTGCCTGGAGTGTACGAGGCCAGCCCCAGCATTTT	CAWSVRGQPQHF
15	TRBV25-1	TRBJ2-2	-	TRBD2	TGTGCCAGCAGAGGACTAGCGGGGTTTAGTGGGGAGCTGTTTTTT	CASRGLAGFSGELFF
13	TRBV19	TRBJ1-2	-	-	TGTGCCAGTAGGAGACAGAGCCTTGATGGCTACACCTTC	CASRRQSLDGYTF
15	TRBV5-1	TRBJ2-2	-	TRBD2	TGCGCCAGCAGCCCGACTAGCGGGGGCCCCGGGGAGCTGTTTTTT	CASSPTSGGPGELFF
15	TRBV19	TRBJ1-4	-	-	TGTGCCAGTAGTATAGGTGGTGCAACTAATGAAAAACTGTTTTTT	CASSIGGATNEKLFF
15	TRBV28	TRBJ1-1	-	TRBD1	TGTGCCATAAGACCCTCACAGGGGAGAGTCCCTGAAGCTTTCTTT	CAIRPSQGRVPEAFF
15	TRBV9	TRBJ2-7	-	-	TGTGCCAGCAGCGTAGGAGACGCGAGGGCCCACGAGCAGTACTTC	CASSVGDARAHEQYF
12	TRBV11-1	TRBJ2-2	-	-	TGTGCCAGCAGCTTAGTCCTCCAGGAGCTGTTTTTT	CASSLVLQELFF
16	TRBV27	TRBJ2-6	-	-	TGTGCCAGCAGTTTAACTGGACTCTCTGGGGCCAACGTCCTGACTTTC	CASSLTGLSGANVLTF
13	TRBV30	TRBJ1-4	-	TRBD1	TGTGCCTGGAGTCGTGACAGGGGTGAAAAACTGTTTTTT	CAWSRDRGEKLFF
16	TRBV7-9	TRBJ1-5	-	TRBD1	TGTGCCAGCAGCTCCGGGACAGTTGCCCGCAATCAGCCCCAGCATTTT	CASSSGTVARNQPQHF
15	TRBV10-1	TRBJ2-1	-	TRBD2	TGCGCCAGCAGTGAGTGGTCTAGCGGCCACAATGAGCAGTTCTTC	CASSEWSSGHNEQFF
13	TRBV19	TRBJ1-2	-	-	TGTGCCAGTAGGAGGGGTAATAACTATGGCTACACCTTC	CASRRGNNYGYTF
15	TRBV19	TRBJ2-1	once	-	TGTGCCAGTACCCGCGGCCAAGGCCAGTCGGGTGAGCAGTTCTTC	CASTRGQGQSGEQFF
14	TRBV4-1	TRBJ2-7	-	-	TGCGCCAGCAGCCAAATTAACATCCCGTACGAGCAGTACTTC	CASSQINIPYEQYF
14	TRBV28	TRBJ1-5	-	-	TGTGCCAGCAGACAAAACACCGGGGATCAGCCCCAGCATTTT	CASRQNTGDQPQHF
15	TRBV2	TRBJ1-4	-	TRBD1	TGTGCCAGCAGTGAGGGAGGGACAGAAAATGAAAAACTGTTTTTT	CASSEGGTENEKLFF
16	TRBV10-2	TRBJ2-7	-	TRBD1	TGCGCCAGCAGTGGGAAGCCGGGACAGGGGTCGAACGAGCAGTACTTC	CASSGKPGQGSNEQYF
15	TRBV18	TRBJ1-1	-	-	TGTGCCAGCTCACCCAGAGACAGTTTGAACACTGAAGCTTTCTTT	CASSPRDSLNTEAFF
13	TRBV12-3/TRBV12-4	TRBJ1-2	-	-	TGTGCCAGCAGTTTAATCACAGACGATGGCTACACCTTC	CASSLITDDGYTF
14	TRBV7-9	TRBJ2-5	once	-	TGTGCCAGCAGCTTACAGGGGATCCAAGAGACCCAGTACTTC	CASSLQGIQETQYF
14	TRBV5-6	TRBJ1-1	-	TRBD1	TGTGCCAGCAGCCCGATTGGGACAGCCGCTGAAGCTTTCTTT	CASSPIGTAAEAFF
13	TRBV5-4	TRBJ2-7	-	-	TGTGCCAGCAGCTGGGGCCCTAGCTATGCGCAGTACTTC	CASSWGPSYAQYF
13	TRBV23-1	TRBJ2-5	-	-	TGCGCCAGCAGTCATAGGACACTGGAGACCCAGTACTTC	CASSHRTLETQYF
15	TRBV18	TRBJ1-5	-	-	TGTGCCAGCTCACCCCGAGGGGATGGCAATCAGCCCCAGCATTTT	CASSPRGDGNQPQHF
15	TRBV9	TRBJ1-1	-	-	TGTGCCAGCAGCGTAGGAGAGAGAGGGGGAGGAAGAGCTTTCTTT	CASSVGERGGGRAFF
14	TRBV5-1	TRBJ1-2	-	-	TGCGCCAGCAGCTTGGGCATACAAAACTATGGCTACACCTTC	CASSLGIQNYGYTF
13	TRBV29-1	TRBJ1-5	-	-	TGCAGCGTCGAAGATAGGGGAGGTCAGCCCCAGCATTTT	CSVEDRGGQPQHF
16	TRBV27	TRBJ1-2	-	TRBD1	TGTGCCAGCAGTTTCGGGACAGGGATCGAGGTGAATGGCTACACCTTC	CASSFGTGIEVNGYTF
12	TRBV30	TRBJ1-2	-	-	TGTGCCTGGACCCCAGGACAGTGGGGCTACACCTTC	CAWTPGQWGYTF
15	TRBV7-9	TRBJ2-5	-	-	TGTGCCAGCAGCTTAGGGACGGTCGCAACGGAGACCCAGTACTTC	CASSLGTVATETQYF
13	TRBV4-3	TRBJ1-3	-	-	TGCGCCAGCAGCCACCACTCTGGAAACACCATATATTTT	CASSHHSGNTIYF
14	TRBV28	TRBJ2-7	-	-	TGTGCCAGCAGTTTACTTAGCGGTTCCTACGAGCAGTACTTC	CASSLLSGSYEQYF
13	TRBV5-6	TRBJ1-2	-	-	TGTGCCAGCAGCTCGGGGGCCGACTATGGCTACACCTTC	CASSSGADYGYTF
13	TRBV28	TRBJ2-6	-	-	TGTGCCAGCAGCGGGTCTGGGGCCAACGTCCTGACTTTC	CASSGSGANVLTF